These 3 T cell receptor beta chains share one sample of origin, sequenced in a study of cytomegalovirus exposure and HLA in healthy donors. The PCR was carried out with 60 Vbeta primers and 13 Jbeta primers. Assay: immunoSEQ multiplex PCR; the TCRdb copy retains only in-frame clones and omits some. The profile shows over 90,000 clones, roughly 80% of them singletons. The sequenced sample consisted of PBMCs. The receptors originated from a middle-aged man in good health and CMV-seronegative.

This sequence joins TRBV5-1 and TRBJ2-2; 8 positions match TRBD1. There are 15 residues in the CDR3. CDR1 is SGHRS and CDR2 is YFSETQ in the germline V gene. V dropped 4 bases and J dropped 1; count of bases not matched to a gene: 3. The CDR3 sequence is CASSTGTGNTGELFF. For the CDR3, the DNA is TGCGCCAGCAGCACCGGGACAGGGAACACCGGGGAGCTGTTTTTT.

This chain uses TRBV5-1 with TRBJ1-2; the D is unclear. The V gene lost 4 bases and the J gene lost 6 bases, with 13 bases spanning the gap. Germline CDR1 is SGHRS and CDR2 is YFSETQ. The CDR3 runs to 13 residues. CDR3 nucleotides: TGCGCCAGCAGCCCCGGGAGGGTCCATGGCTACACCTTC. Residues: CASSPGRVHGYTF.

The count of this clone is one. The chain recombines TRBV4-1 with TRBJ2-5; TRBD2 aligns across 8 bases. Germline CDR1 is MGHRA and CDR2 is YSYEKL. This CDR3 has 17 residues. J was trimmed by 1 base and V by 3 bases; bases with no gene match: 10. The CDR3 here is CASSQYASSGLQETQYF. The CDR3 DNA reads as TGCGCCAGCAGCCAGTACGCCTCTAGCGGGCTCCAAGAGACCCAGTACTTC.